This T cell receptor beta chain is drawn from a study of identical twins. Whole-study findings and limits: For out-of-frame beta sequences, excess twin sharing was weaker. Analyses of zero insertions could, in part, be confounded by invariant MAIT and iNKT cells.

The V gene lost 2 bases and the J gene lost 7 bases, with 9 bases spanning the gap. The CDR3 loop spans 13 amino acids. Germline CDR1 MNHEY, CDR2 SMNVEV (reference sequence). This clonotype was observed a few times. Its target is unknown. Addition of a universal primer site occurred through template switching, and cDNA carried unique molecular identifiers. TCRdb re-called the 5' RACE reads through MiXCR, storing one row per CDR3 protein. The table records 450,000 to 650,000 distinct CDR3 sequences, nearly 10% of them present only once. This same sample was also taken into another study, of yellow fever vaccine responses in identical twins. As that study records: Twins reportedly had a vaccine T cell response that seemed partly convergent, partly personalized.

Material: PBMCs. The chain joins TRBV27 to TRBJ2-1; D is unresolved. The TCR comes from a woman between 18 and 29 years old in good health. The CDR3 spells CASSLLVRNEQFF. DNA of the CDR3: TGTGCCAGCAGTTTACTAGTCCGGAATGAGCAGTTCTTC.